The clone carrying this TCR beta chain was detected many times. The data were taken from a study of patients and donors after allogeneic stem cell transplantation. Trimming stripped 0 bases from V and 4 bases from J, with 15 bases between. Germline CDR1 is LGHNA and CDR2 is YSLEER. CDR3 length: 16 residues. TCRdb redid the calling of the RT-PCR reads with MiXCR, one entry per CDR3 protein. Of approximately 12,000 distinct CDR3 sequences listed, roughly a quarter were seen once; the top ten hold 50% to 65%. The sample consisted of blood, either unsorted or a sorted T cell fraction (not recorded which). J is TRBJ1-2 and V is TRBV4-3; D gene ambiguous. The TCR was taken from a human donor who was either an allogeneic HSCT recipient or a stem cell or donor lymphocyte infusion donor (not recorded which). It is not recorded whose cells these are; they may come from a transplant donor. CDR3 sequence (DNA): TGCGCCAGCAGCCAAGAAGCGGGGTTTTGGGGCTATGGCTACACCTTC. Its translation: CASSQEAGFWGYGYTF.